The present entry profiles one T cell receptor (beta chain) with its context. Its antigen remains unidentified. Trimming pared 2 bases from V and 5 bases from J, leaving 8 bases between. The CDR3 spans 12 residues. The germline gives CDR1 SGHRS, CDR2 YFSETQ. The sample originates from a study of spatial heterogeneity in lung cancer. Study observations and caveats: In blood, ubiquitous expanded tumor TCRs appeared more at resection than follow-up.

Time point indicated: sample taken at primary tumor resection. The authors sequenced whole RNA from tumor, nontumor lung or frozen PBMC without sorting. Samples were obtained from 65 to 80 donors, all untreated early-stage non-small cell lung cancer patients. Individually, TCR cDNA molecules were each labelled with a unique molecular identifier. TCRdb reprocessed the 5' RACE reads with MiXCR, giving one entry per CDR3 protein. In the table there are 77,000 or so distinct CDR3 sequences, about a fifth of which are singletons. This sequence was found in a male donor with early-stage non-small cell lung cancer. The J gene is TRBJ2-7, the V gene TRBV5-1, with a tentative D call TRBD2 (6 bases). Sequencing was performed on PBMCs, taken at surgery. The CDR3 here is CASSFGGDEQYF. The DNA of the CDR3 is TGCGCCAGCAGCTTTGGCGGGGACGAGCAGTACTTC.